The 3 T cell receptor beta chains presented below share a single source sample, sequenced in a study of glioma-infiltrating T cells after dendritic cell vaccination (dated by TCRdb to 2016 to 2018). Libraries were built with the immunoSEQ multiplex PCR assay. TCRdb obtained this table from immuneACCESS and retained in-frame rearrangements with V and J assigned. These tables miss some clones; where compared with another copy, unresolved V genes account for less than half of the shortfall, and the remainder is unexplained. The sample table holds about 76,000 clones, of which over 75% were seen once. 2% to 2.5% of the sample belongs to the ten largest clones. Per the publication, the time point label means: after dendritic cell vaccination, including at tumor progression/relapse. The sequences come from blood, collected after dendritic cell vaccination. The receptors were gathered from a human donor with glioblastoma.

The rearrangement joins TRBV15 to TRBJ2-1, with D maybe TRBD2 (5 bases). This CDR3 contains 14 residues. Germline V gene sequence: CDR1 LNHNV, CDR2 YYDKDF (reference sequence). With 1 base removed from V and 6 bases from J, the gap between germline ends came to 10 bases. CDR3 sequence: CATSRGRGSNEQFF. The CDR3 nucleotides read TGTGCCACCAGCAGAGGGAGAGGGAGCAATGAGCAGTTCTTC.

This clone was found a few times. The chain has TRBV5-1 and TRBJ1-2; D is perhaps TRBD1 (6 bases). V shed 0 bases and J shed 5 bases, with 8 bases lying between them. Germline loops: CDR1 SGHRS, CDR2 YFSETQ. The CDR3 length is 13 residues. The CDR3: CASSLGTEYGYTF. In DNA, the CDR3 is TGCGCCAGCAGCTTGGGGACAGAGTATGGCTACACCTTC.

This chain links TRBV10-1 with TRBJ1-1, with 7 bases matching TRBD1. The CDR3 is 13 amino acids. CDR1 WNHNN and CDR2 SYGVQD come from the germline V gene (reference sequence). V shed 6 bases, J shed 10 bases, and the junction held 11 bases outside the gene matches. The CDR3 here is CASSFDRVKGAFF. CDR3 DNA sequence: TGCGCCAGCAGCTTTGACAGGGTAAAAGGAGCTTTCTTT.